The rows below give T cell receptor beta chains drawn from one sample of a study of blood T cell repertoires in COVID-19. Using immunoSEQ multiplex PCR, the repertoire was profiled, and TCRdb retains in-frame clones only, with some absent. The sample lists 97,000 or so clones, 82% occurring once. Sequences were obtained from peripheral blood. All receptors derive from a man in his sixties or seventies with active or convalescent COVID-19. Both conserved end residues are part of each CDR3. The D gene is left open where the match is weak. Where a row states a size, it is once, few, many or the class of an expanded clone; other rows omit it.

J	D	V	size	DNA	CDR3
TRBJ2-3	TRBD2	TRBV6-5	-	TGTGCCAGCAGGGGCGGGGGGGTAGATACGCAGTATTTT	CASRGGGVDTQYF
TRBJ2-7	-	TRBV10-3	once	TGTGCCATCAGTGAGTCACCGGGGACAACCTACGAGCAGTACTTC	CAISESPGTTYEQYF
TRBJ2-7	-	TRBV5-1	-	TGCGCCAGCAGCTTGGCCAATTTTGCAGGAACCTACGAGCAGTACTTC	CASSLANFAGTYEQYF
TRBJ1-3	-	TRBV15	-	TGTGCCACCAGCAGAGAGACAGCCTCTGGAAACACCATATATTTT	CATSRETASGNTIYF
TRBJ2-5	TRBD2	TRBV9	-	TGTGCCAGCAGCGTAGAAGGGACTAGCGGGCGAGAGACCCAGTACTTC	CASSVEGTSGRETQYF
TRBJ1-5	TRBD1	TRBV5-1	-	TGCGCCAGCAGCTTGGACGGACAGGAGGGTTGGCCCCAGCATTTT	CASSLDGQEGWPQHF
TRBJ2-2	TRBD1	TRBV2	-	TGTGCCAGCAAATGGGACAGGTCCCGCTTCGAGCTGTTTTTT	CASKWDRSRFELFF
TRBJ2-7	-	TRBV18	-	TGTGCCAGCTCACCAGGACAAATCTCCTACGAGCAGTACTTC	CASSPGQISYEQYF
TRBJ1-2	TRBD1	TRBV7-9	few	TGTGCCAGCAGCTCGGGACAGGGTGATAATGGCTACACCTTC	CASSSGQGDNGYTF
TRBJ1-2	-	TRBV29-1	-	TGCAGCGCGGAAGAGGGGGAAAACTATGGCTACACCTTC	CSAEEGENYGYTF
TRBJ1-3	-	TRBV23-1	-	TGCGCCAGCAGTCAATCTGGGGGCAGACCGAGCTCTGGAAACACCATATATTTT	CASSQSGGRPSSGNTIYF
TRBJ2-3	TRBD2	TRBV5-4	-	TGTGCCAGCAGCTTGACTAGCGGGACTAGCACAGATACGCAGTATTTT	CASSLTSGTSTDTQYF
TRBJ1-2	-	TRBV5-5	medium-sized	TGTGCCAGCAGCTTCCGCGGGGTTAGCTATGGCTACACCTTC	CASSFRGVSYGYTF
TRBJ2-2	-	TRBV11-2	-	TGTGCCAGCAGCTTAGTCGGGGGGCTCGGCGGGGAGCTGTTTTTT	CASSLVGGLGGELFF
TRBJ2-7	-	TRBV6-5	-	TGTGCCAGCAGTTCTAACTACGAGCAGTACTTC	CASSSNYEQYF
TRBJ2-5	TRBD1	TRBV5-1	-	TGCGCCAGCAGCAACGGACAGGGGGCGGAGACCCAGTACTTC	CASSNGQGAETQYF
TRBJ1-2	-	TRBV2	-	TGTGCCAGCAGGAGACGGAGGGATGGGAACTATGGCTACACCTTC	CASRRRRDGNYGYTF
TRBJ2-2	TRBD1	TRBV6-5	-	TGTGCCAGCAGGGGGACAGGGGTGAACACCGGGGAGCTGTTTTTT	CASRGTGVNTGELFF
TRBJ2-7	TRBD2	TRBV29-1	-	TGCAGCGTCCGACTAGCGGGGTCCTACGAGCAGTACTTC	CSVRLAGSYEQYF
TRBJ2-3	TRBD1	TRBV7-8	-	TGTGCCAGCAGGCAGGGGGCGCAGACAGATACGCAGTATTTT	CASRQGAQTDTQYF